Described below is a single T cell receptor beta chain sequence and its context. Its recognized antigen is unknown. Per-base quality was not reported, and no clone a single base away is much larger than it. In the prospective study, participants were about 18 to 89 years old, resided in about 25 geographic areas of the United States, and were enrolled through a virtual design. In the prospective study, cohorts were assigned on the basis of participant-reported clinical history obtained from a screening survey and a study questionnaire. ImmuneRACE Cohort 3 recovered participants were defined by two consecutive negative NP/OP PCR tests, healthcare professional clearance, or symptom resolution. In the prospective study, whole blood, serum and a nasopharyngeal or oropharyngeal swab were collected from each participant by mobile phlebotomists. Over a roughly 2-month period, participants in the prospective study had the option of providing additional blood draws and questionnaires. Before DNA extraction, blood samples from the prospective study were shipped at room temperature or frozen.

The immunoSEQ Assay, a bias-controlled multiplex PCR, was used to amplify TCRbeta CDR3 regions from genomic DNA. On the study's bioinformatics: Within the assay, amplification of reference gene primers was used to estimate how many nucleated cells each sample contained. Sequence reads were collapsed and filtered to measure the absolute abundance of every unique TCRbeta CDR3 rearrangement. For each sample, productive Simpson clonality was calculated as the square root of Simpson's diversity index across productive rearrangements. TCRdb took this table from immuneACCESS and kept in-frame rearrangements with V and J called. Such tables lack part of the clones; where checked against another copy, unresolved V genes explain under half of the gap, and the rest is unexplained. V and J calls and clone size follow that table, whereas D and trimming were derived from the DNA. Counted in this sample were hundreds of thousands of clones; 75% to 90% of them appeared once. Together, the top ten hold 9.5% of the sample.

This sample is part of a study of blood T cell repertoires in COVID-19 (dated by TCRdb to about 2020). With regard to the full study: Samples from collaborators originated in the United States, Italy and Spain and spanned both the acute and convalescent phases of COVID-19. The repertoires were released in a freely available public database meant as a resource for research on the immune response to SARS-CoV-2. The prospective study material was composed of cDNA or gDNA derived from T cells, B-cell-depleted T cells, or PBMCs. Subjects who had been exposed to COVID-19, were actively infected with it, or had recovered from it provided the deeply sampled blood TCRbeta repertoires that made up the dataset. HLA class I and class II types, where available, came from metadata supplied by the sample provider rather than from assay-based typing. Sample metadata almost always included a de-identified subject ID, COVID-19 status, age in years and sex. The samples were drawn from two sources: the first 160 participants of the ongoing ImmuneRACE study, and some 1,300 subjects contributed by 6 global collaborators.

What the study reported, not specific to this receptor: Clinical and demographic metadata were provided uncurated, with the amount varying by source and participant.

Inclusive of the bounding cysteine and phenylalanine, the CDR3 is 16 residues long. The DNA shown is the 48-base CDR3, in frame from base 1. V loses 5 bases at its end and J loses 2 bases; junction bases beyond the gene matches: 8. CDR1 and CDR2 are read off the germline V gene (reference sequence) as PRHDT and FYEKMQ. Specimen: PBMCs or T cells enriched from blood (not recorded which). The TCR was taken from a woman aged 40 to 50 who had recovered from COVID-19. The chain links TRBV13 with TRBJ2-3, and 9 junctional nucleotides match TRBD2. The bases read TGTGCCAGCAGCCCGAGGACTAGCGTCTTCACAGATACGCAGTATTTT. It is translated as CASSPRTSVFTDTQYF.